The present entry profiles one TCR beta chain with its context. Its antigen is not identified. A junction boundary mismatches the germline segment, possibly from a read error. Three rounds of nested PCR, following a modified ARM-PCR protocol, produced the TCRbeta library. Each CDR3 protein gets one entry after TCRdb re-called the multiplex PCR reads with MiXCR. The sample yields around 75,000 distinct CDR3 sequences, roughly 75% seen once. No cell sorting was done before RNA was extracted from the tissue. Distant lung tissue was collected more than 3 cm away from the tumor edge. These data belong to a study of tumor and adjacent non-tumor tissue in lung cancer. Study details: There were 11 to 13 adenocarcinoma, a couple of squamous cell carcinoma and 1 small cell lung cancer cases. Some 3.9 million productive TCRbeta reads were obtained per sample on average. Stage I to III disease affected over nine men and roughly 5 women aged about 30 to 85. Whole-study results and caveats: Patients with more diverse tumor TCRs had worse survival.

CDR3 length: 15 amino acids. CDR1 is DFQATT and CDR2 is SNEGSKA in the germline V gene (reference sequence). The J gene is TRBJ2-4, the V gene TRBV20-1; 9 nucleotides align to TRBD2. Specimen: distant non-tumor lung tissue. This clonotype was sampled from a woman aged 50 to 65 with non-small cell lung cancer. CDR3 nucleotides: TGCAGTGCAAGAGGGACTAGCTTTGCCAAAAACACTCAGTACTTC. Protein sequence: CSARGTSFAKNTQYF.